The T cell receptor (beta chain) under discussion was sequenced for a study of Ad26.COV2.S vaccination and SARS-CoV-2 variants. Study results and limitations: Among vaccine recipients, spike-specific TCR breadth exceeded that of placebo recipients.

Trimming shortened V by 0 bases and J by 5 bases, and 20 bases separated the two germline ends. This CDR3 spans 18 amino acids. Germline V CDR1 and CDR2: LGHNT, FRNRAP. Specified treatment: roughly 19 received Ad26.COV2.S at low or high dose, single or two shots; 5 received placebo; per-sample allocation not given. The samples date from day 63 after the first vaccine or placebo injection. Comments on this clone: Its antigen remains unknown.

Sequencing was performed with immunoSEQ multiplex PCR; in TCRdb, only in-frame clones are kept and a portion is missing. The data contain approximately 240,000 clones, around nine tenths of them singletons. The V gene is TRBV12-5, the J gene TRBJ2-1; tentatively, D is TRBD1 (6 bases). The TCR originated in a person between 18 and 59 years old who received the Ad26.COV2.S COVID-19 vaccine or a placebo. The sample here was peripheral blood, taken in a trial of Ad26.COV2.S vaccine versus placebo. In DNA form, the CDR3 reads TGTGCTAGTGGTTTGGTCCTCCCAACTAACGGACAGAACAATGAGCAGTTCTTC. Protein product: CASGLVLPTNGQNNEQFF.